This section outlines one TCR beta chain sequence together with its context. Which antigen it targets is not known. Base qualities are missing; no much larger clone stands one base away. This entry comes from a study of cytotoxic CD8 clonotypes in ibrutinib-treated CLL (dated by TCRdb to the early 2020s). Some background on the complete study: The cohort was composed of under 12 relapsed/refractory and about 16 treatment-naive patients; IGHV unmutated status was identified in some 17 patients. Partial responses were observed in roughly 25 patients and complete responses in 2; after a median follow-up of 68 months, remission was maintained in approximately 14 patients and progression was observed in roughly twelve. Response samples were taken after a median of approximately 12 months on treatment, ranging from roughly 6 to 36 months. On average, each sample yielded some 250,000 productive templates and under 95,000 productive rearrangements. Of the 85 to 90 participants in the trial, about two dozen had longitudinal samples available. Cryopreserved peripheral blood mononuclear cells were collected at three points: before therapy, at response, and at either sustained remission or disease progression.

What the work shows at the level of the full study, not this receptor alone: Baseline clonality was found to be higher than that of age-matched healthy donors and was strongly correlated with circulating CD8+ T-cell counts. Public clonotypes were rare and either contracted or stayed stable during treatment, and the rise in clonality at ibrutinib response reflected the expansion of private clonotypes. An increase in clonality was observed at ibrutinib response, with clonality remaining stable during sustained remission and falling back toward baseline at progression. Lymph node repertoires were not examined, and the timing of sampling was not matched between patients in sustained remission and those whose disease progressed.

For TCR beta library preparation, around 2 micrograms of genomic DNA were isolated from cryopreserved PBMCs. Longitudinal blood samples from CLL patients on ibrutinib monotherapy underwent high-throughput TCR beta sequencing. The patients took part in an open-label, single-center phase 2 trial of ibrutinib monotherapy. The goal of deep resolution MiSeq sequencing was a depth between 1 in 1 million and 1 in 200,000 T cells, and coverage averaged 10x per clonotype. TCR beta libraries were generated with the immunoSEQ hsTCRB Kit. As for how the authors treated the data: ImmunoSEQ Data Assistant and ImmunoSEQ Analyzer were used for data analysis, and V, D and J genes were assigned according to IMGT definitions. Clonality, which ranges from 0 to 1, was calculated as one minus the normalized Shannon entropy of productive rearrangement frequencies. Public clonotype analysis was restricted to overrepresented clonotypes comprising at least 0.05% of each patient's repertoire. About a dozen age-matched healthy donor repertoires from immuneACCESS served as clonality controls. What TCRdb holds here is the immuneACCESS table cut down to in-frame rearrangements. Part of the clones is not present; checked against another copy, under half of the missing clones reflect an unresolved V gene, and the others are unexplained. The V and J calls and clone size are taken from that table; D and trimming were inferred from the DNA. Across this sample there are over 70,000 clones, with roughly 84% seen only once. 5.4% of the sample goes to the ten largest clones.

For CDR1 and CDR2, the germline V gene (reference sequence) lists SEHNR and FQNEAQ. V loses 5 bases, J loses 0 bases, and the germline ends lie 25 bases apart. Measured from the cysteine to the phenylalanine, the CDR3 is 19 residues long. The kept DNA is CDR3 alone, 57 bases in frame from the first base. This TCR came from a human donor with chronic lymphocytic leukemia. The V and J segments used are TRBV7-9 and TRBJ1-2; TRBD1 is a weak D gene call, 5 bases matching. Sequenced here: PBMCs, sampled before ibrutinib treatment. The nucleotide sequence reads as follows: TGTGCCAGCAGCACAGAGCCCAGGGCCGAATCGGACTCTAACTATGGCTACACCTTC. Its amino acids are CASSTEPRAESDSNYGYTF.